A selection of T cell receptor beta chains follows, all from one sample in a study of STAT5B mutations in CD4+ large granular lymphocyte leukemia. This table comes from immunoSEQ multiplex PCR, and its TCRdb copy is limited to in-frame clones, with some not included. The table has around 20,000 clones, around 75% seen once. Sequences were obtained from CD4+ T cells from blood buffy coats. These receptors came from a human donor in good health. Both conserved end residues are part of each CDR3. The order of the fields is J gene, clone size, V gene, D gene, CDR3 DNA, CDR3 protein. The D gene is left open where the match is weak. Clone size, where shown, is once, few, many, or a class for clones that have expanded.

>TRBJ2-7|NA|TRBV25-1|TRBD2
TGTGCCAGCAGTGCCCGACTAGCGGGAGGTTTGAGGGAGCAGTACTTC
CASSARLAGGLREQYF
>TRBJ2-3|NA|TRBV5-5|NA
TGTGCCAGCAGCCCTCCCCGGAGTCCACCCACAGATACGCAGTATTTT
CASSPPRSPPTDTQYF
>TRBJ1-3|NA|TRBV6-9|TRBD1
TGTGCCAGCTTCAGGGGGTTATACACCATATATTTT
CASFRGLYTIYF
>TRBJ1-1|NA|TRBV25-1|TRBD1
TGTGCCAGCAGTGAACCCGGGACAGGGACTGAAGCTTTCTTT
CASSEPGTGTEAFF
>TRBJ1-5|NA|TRBV30|NA
TGTGCCTGGACGGGGTCCAGCAATCAGCCCCAGCATTTT
CAWTGSSNQPQHF
>TRBJ2-3|NA|TRBV19|TRBD2
TGTGCCAGTACCAACCTAGCGGGAGGATTCACAGATACGCAGTATTTT
CASTNLAGGFTDTQYF
>TRBJ2-7|NA|TRBV29-1|NA
TGCAGCGTTGGACGGTCTAGCCTTGAGCAGTACTTC
CSVGRSSLEQYF
>TRBJ1-2|NA|TRBV9|NA
TGTGCCAGCAGCGTAGAGGGGAGGGGCTATGGCTACACCTTC
CASSVEGRGYGYTF
>TRBJ1-1|NA|TRBV20-1|NA
TGCAGTGCAGTAGACCCTTTTGAAGCTTTCTTT
CSAVDPFEAFF
>TRBJ2-7|NA|TRBV5-3|TRBD2
TGTGCCAGAAGCTTGATACGGGAGGGGAAGTACGAGCAGTACTTC
CARSLIREGKYEQYF
>TRBJ1-5|NA|TRBV6-1|NA
TGTGCCAGCAATGGGGGACACCAGAATCAGCCCCAGCATTTT
CASNGGHQNQPQHF
>TRBJ2-2|once|TRBV7-6|NA
TGTGCCAGCAGCTTAGGCCAGAACACCGGGGAGCTGTTTTTT
CASSLGQNTGELFF
>TRBJ1-6|NA|TRBV28|TRBD1
TGTGCCAGCAGCCCGGGGAAAGGGACAGCAAATTCACCCCTCCACTTT
CASSPGKGTANSPLHF
>TRBJ1-5|NA|TRBV11-2|TRBD1
TGTGCCAGCAGCTTAGGGACAGGGAGTCAGCCCCAGCATTTT
CASSLGTGSQPQHF
>TRBJ1-6|NA|TRBV14|NA
TGTGCCAGCAGCCGGGGGTTGGATTCACCCCTCCACTTT
CASSRGLDSPLHF
>TRBJ2-1|NA|TRBV7-9|TRBD2
TGTGCCAGCAGCTCTAGCGGGAGGGAATCGGATGAGCAGTTCTTC
CASSSSGRESDEQFF
>TRBJ2-3|NA|TRBV11-3|NA
TGTGCCAGCAGCTTAGTCTACGATACGCAGTATTTT
CASSLVYDTQYF
>TRBJ2-1|NA|TRBV5-4|TRBD2
TGTGCCAGCAGCTTATCAGCGGGAGCCGTGGACAATGAGCAGTTCTTC
CASSLSAGAVDNEQFF
>TRBJ2-7|NA|TRBV27|NA
TGTGCCAGCAGTTTATCATTCGTAGGAAGGTCCTACGAGCAGTACTTC
CASSLSFVGRSYEQYF
>TRBJ2-7|NA|TRBV1|NA
TGCACCAGCAGCCAAGATGACCCTAGCGATCACGAGCAGTACTTC
CTSSQDDPSDHEQYF
>TRBJ1-2|NA|TRBV6-1|NA
TGTGCCAGCAGTCTGGGACGGAGTAACTATGGCTACACCTTC
CASSLGRSNYGYTF
>TRBJ1-5|NA|TRBV28|NA
TGTGCCAGCACCGCGTCGGGGGGGCGAAATCAGCCCCAGCATTTT
CASTASGGRNQPQHF
>TRBJ2-6|NA|TRBV7-9|NA
TGTGCCAGCAGCTCGAACAGGGATTCTGGGGCCAACGTCCTGACTTTC
CASSSNRDSGANVLTF
>TRBJ2-2|NA|TRBV5-4|TRBD2
TGTGCCAGCAGCTTACTAGCGGGAGGGCCCGGCGGGGAGCTGTTTTTT
CASSLLAGGPGGELFF
>TRBJ2-3|NA|TRBV5-1|TRBD2
TGCGCCAGCAGCCCGATCTTCCCGGGACTAGCGGGAGTGGTGGATACGCAGTATTTT
CASSPIFPGLAGVVDTQYF
>TRBJ2-1|few|TRBV2|NA
TGTGCCAGCGGGGTTGGATTGGCTGGTGAGCAGTTCTTC
CASGVGLAGEQFF
>TRBJ2-3|few|TRBV5-8|TRBD2
TGTGCCAGCAGCTTGGAACGGTTAGCGGGAGGGAACACAGATACGCAGTATTTT
CASSLERLAGGNTDTQYF
>TRBJ2-2|NA|TRBV10-3|TRBD1
TGTGCCATCAGGAAGAACCAGACAGGGGGCACCGGGGAGCTGTTTTTT
CAIRKNQTGGTGELFF
>TRBJ1-4|once|TRBV11-3|NA
TGTGCCAGCAGCTTCTCAGGGACAATTGCAACTAATGAAAAACTGTTTTTT
CASSFSGTIATNEKLFF
>TRBJ1-5|few|TRBV18|TRBD1
TGTGCCAGCTCGGGACAGGGGCAGCCCCAGCATTTT
CASSGQGQPQHF
>TRBJ2-7|NA|TRBV7-9|NA
TGTGCCAGCAGCTTAGACTACTCCTACGAGCAGTACTTC
CASSLDYSYEQYF
>TRBJ1-2|NA|TRBV5-1|NA
TGCGCCAGCAGCCGGGACATCACCCCGGGTGACTATGGCTACACCTTC
CASSRDITPGDYGYTF
>TRBJ2-1|NA|TRBV10-1|TRBD2
TGCGCCAGCAGTGAGCCCGGACTAGCGGGAGGCAATGAGCAGTTCTTC
CASSEPGLAGGNEQFF